What follows are 10 T cell receptor beta chains derived from one specimen sequenced in a study of T-cell memory formation after mild COVID-19. Using its own MiXCR run on the 5' RACE reads, TCRdb lists one record per CDR3 protein. The profile shows around 300,000 distinct CDR3 sequences, roughly 18% of them singletons. Sequencing was done on a sample of PBMCs or a T cell subset sorted from them (not recorded which). The receptors derive from a man aged 18 to 29 who had mild COVID-19 (a few samples of this study predate the infection). Cell type and time point are not known.

The chain links TRBV29-1 to TRBJ2-7; D is ambiguous. Germline V gene data show CDR1 as SQVTM and CDR2 as ANQGSEA. V was trimmed by 2 bases and J by 6 bases, leaving 8 bases between them. The CDR3 has 11 amino acids. In DNA form, the CDR3 reads TGCAGCGTTGAAAACGCTGTCGAGCAGTACTTC. It encodes CSVENAVEQYF.

The V and J genes are TRBV7-9 and TRBJ1-2; D may be TRBD1 (5 bases). V lost 3 bases, J lost 13 bases, and 15 bases lay in between. Per germline, CDR1 SEHNR and CDR2 FQNEAQ (reference sequence). This CDR3 comprises 12 residues. The CDR3 region has the DNA TGTGCCAGCAGCTTGGAGTTGGGGGTCCTCACCTTC. It translates to CASSLELGVLTF.

V gene TRBV3-1 combines with J gene TRBJ2-7; D is ambiguous. Trimming removed 1 base from V and 2 bases from J, with 12 bases in between. Germline V lookup: CDR1 LGHDT, CDR2 YNNKEL (reference sequence). CDR3 length: 15 residues. The CDR3 loop reads CASSQGGLNPYEQYV. As DNA, the CDR3 is TGTGCCAGCAGCCAAGGGGGATTAAACCCCTACGAGCAGTACGTC.

J is TRBJ2-7 and V is TRBV5-1; D gene uncertain. CDR3 length equals 15 residues. The germline V and J ends were trimmed by 4 bases and 0 bases, with 14 bases remaining between them. Germline-derived CDR1 and CDR2 are SGHRS and YFSETQ. The CDR3: CASSPAVTTSYEQYF. In DNA, the CDR3 is TGCGCCAGCAGCCCGGCTGTAACCACCTCCTACGAGCAGTACTTC.

For this clonotype: Being one base from a much bigger clone, this may be a read error. The J gene is TRBJ1-1, the V gene TRBV20-1, with D possibly matching TRBD1 (6 bases). The CDR3 spans 13 residues. Trimming removed 6 bases from V and 5 bases from J, with 16 bases in between. Germline V gene lookup returns CDR1 DFQATT and CDR2 SNEGSKA (reference sequence). CDR3 sequence: CSAQTGSSTEAFF. DNA of the CDR3: TGCAGTGCCCAAACAGGGTCATCTACTGAAGCTTTCTTT.

This chain joins TRBV5-1 and TRBJ1-1, with D uncertain. The ends were cut back, 1 base at V and 4 bases at J, with 5 bases in the middle. Germline CDR1 reads SGHRS; CDR2 reads YFSETQ. The CDR3 is made up of 12 amino acids. CDR3 DNA sequence: TGCGCCAGCAGCTTGCGTCCCACTGAAGCTTTCTTT. This sequence encodes CASSLRPTEAFF.

V is TRBV18 and J is TRBJ1-5; D remains unclear. V was pared by 6 bases and J by 6 bases, with 15 bases between. Germline CDR1 reads KGHSH; CDR2 reads LQKENI. This CDR3 has 14 amino acids. The CDR3 nucleotides are TGTGCCAGCTCTTCTCTATCGGAGGTTCAGCCCCAGCATTTT. Translating it yields CASSSLSEVQPQHF.

This clonotype showed up just once. The chain combines TRBV2 with TRBJ2-5, with D perhaps matching TRBD2 (6 bases). The V and J ends lost 1 base and 5 bases respectively, with 11 bases between them. From germline, CDR1 is SNHLY and CDR2 FYNNEI. This CDR3 spans 14 amino acids. The DNA of the CDR3 is TGTGCCAGCAGTGAAGGGGGGGTGGGTGAGACCCAGTACTTC. Protein sequence: CASSEGGVGETQYF.

The chain couples TRBV6-1 to TRBJ2-1, with 9 bases aligning to TRBD2. The CDR3 consists of 14 residues. Trimming cost V 4 bases and J 7 bases; bases outside gene matches: 5. In germline, CDR1 is MNHNS, CDR2 SASEGT. The CDR3: CASSVMTSGNEQFF. Written as DNA, the CDR3 is TGTGCCAGCAGTGTAATGACTAGCGGAAATGAGCAGTTCTTC.

Only a few counts were recorded for this clonotype. The rearrangement links TRBV7-2 to TRBJ1-5, with 8 bases aligning to TRBD1. J lost 1 base, V lost 5 bases, and 10 bases had no gene match. Germline-derived CDR1 and CDR2 are SGHTA and FQGNSA. The CDR3 is 17 amino acids. Written as DNA, the CDR3 is TGTGCCAGCAGCCAAGGGGCAGGGGGCTGGAGCAATCAGCCCCAGCATTTT. The encoded protein is CASSQGAGGWSNQPQHF.